These 10 T cell receptor beta chains originate from one sample sequenced in a study of blood T cell repertoires in COVID-19. Measured with immunoSEQ multiplex PCR; TCRdb has only the in-frame clones, and not every one. The sample gives 150,000 to 200,000 clones, roughly 88% of which show up once; over 7.5% is in the top ten. Sequencing input: peripheral blood. All receptors derive from a woman of 80 years or more with acute or convalescent COVID-19.

This clone was seen once. The chain has TRBV30 and TRBJ1-2; TRBD1 is a possible D gene (5 bases). Germline CDR1 is GTSNPN and CDR2 is SVGIG (reference sequence). The V gene lost 0 bases and the J gene lost 7 bases, with 12 bases spanning the gap. CDR3 size: 13 residues. Written as DNA, the CDR3 is TGTGCCTGGAGTGTCCCTGAAGGGGCTGGCTACACCTTC. Translation: CAWSVPEGAGYTF.

The rearrangement joins TRBV11-2 to TRBJ1-6; 7 bases map to TRBD1. Per germline, CDR1 SGHAT and CDR2 FQNNGV. This CDR3 has 17 residues. V lost 6 bases to trimming and J lost 0 bases; unmatched junction nucleotides: 8. CDR3 protein: CASREDRPSSYNSPLHF. As DNA, the CDR3 is TGTGCCAGCAGGGAGGACAGGCCGAGCTCCTATAATTCACCCCTCCACTTT.

CDR3 residues: CASSYTAGPIYGYTF. In nucleotides, the CDR3 is TGTGCCAGCAGTTACACGGCGGGACCGATCTATGGCTACACCTTC. The chain employs TRBV6-2 or TRBV6-3 and TRBJ1-2; TRBD1 might be the D (5 bases). The CDR3 contains 15 residues. Deletions cut 2 bases from V and 4 bases from J, with 14 bases between. Germline V gene lookup returns CDR1 MNHEY and CDR2 SVGEGT.

The chain carries TRBV7-3 and TRBJ1-1; D gene unclear. V was cut by 5 bases and J by 6 bases, with 13 bases left in between. CDR3 length: 13 residues. The germline CDR1 and CDR2 sequences are SGHTA and FQGTGA. CDR3 loop: CASSPGGEAEAFF. CDR3 nucleotide sequence: TGTGCCAGCAGCCCTGGAGGAGAGGCTGAAGCTTTCTTT.

The chain carries TRBV5-1 and TRBJ2-6; 8 bases agree with TRBD2. Germline V gene lookup returns CDR1 SGHRS and CDR2 YFSETQ. Germline trimming cut 0 bases from V and 0 bases from J; bases unmatched to any gene: 5. CDR3 size: 18 residues. As DNA, the CDR3 is TGCGCCAGCAGCTTGGCAGCGGGGGACTACTCTGGGGCCAACGTCCTGACTTTC. Protein sequence: CASSLAAGDYSGANVLTF. The full variable domain, its missing parts supplied by reference TRBV5-1 and TRBJ2-6, is KAGVTQTPRYLIKTRGQQVTLSCSPISGHRSVSWYQQTPGQGLQFLFEYFSETQRNKGNFPGRFSGRQFSNSRSEMNVSTLELGDSALYLCASSLAAGDYSGANVLTFGAGSRLTVL.

This clone was observed a single time. The chain employs TRBV1 and TRBJ2-7; the table's D gene call, TRBD2, was not cross checked with the DNA. TRBV1 constitutes a pseudogene. This CDR3 comprises 19 residues. The CDR3 reads CTSSQVRTSGRVGSYEQYF. The CDR3 coding sequence is TGCACCAGCAGCCAAGTCAGGACTAGCGGGAGAGTTGGGAGCTACGAGCAGTACTTC.

J is TRBJ1-5 and V is TRBV5-6; no firm D call. This CDR3 spans 15 amino acids. Germline V lookup: CDR1 SGHDT, CDR2 YYEEEE. V was pared by 3 bases and J by 5 bases, with 15 bases between. This chain's CDR3 is CASSWALKPDQPQHF. In DNA form, the CDR3 reads TGTGCCAGCAGCTGGGCCTTAAAGCCAGATCAGCCCCAGCATTTT.

This sequence joins TRBV18 and TRBJ2-1; 7 bases are a match to TRBD2. CDR3 length: 16 amino acids. CDR1 KGHSH and CDR2 LQKENI come from the germline V gene. V lost 1 base, J lost 6 bases, and 9 bases stayed unmatched. The CDR3 reads CASSPLNAGASNEQFF. The CDR3 bases are TGTGCCAGCTCACCACTCAATGCGGGAGCTTCCAATGAGCAGTTCTTC.

The chain combines TRBV27 with TRBJ2-2; TRBD2 matches 8 bases. V shed 4 bases and J 5 bases; nucleotides not matched to a gene: 15. Germline values: CDR1 MNHEY, CDR2 SMNVEV (reference sequence). The CDR3 is made up of 18 amino acids. This CDR3 is CASSSLLPGLDVTGELFF. As DNA, the CDR3 is TGTGCCAGCAGTTCCTTACTCCCGGGACTAGATGTAACCGGGGAGCTGTTTTTT.

The chain links TRBV9 to TRBJ1-4; 7 bases map to TRBD1. The CDR3 is 16 residues long. Germline V gene data show CDR1 as SGDLS and CDR2 as YYNGEE. Trimming took 4 bases from V and 0 from J; bases not matched to a gene: 6. The CDR3 is CASSTGTVATNEKLFF. In nucleotides, the CDR3 is TGTGCCAGCAGCACCGGGACAGTTGCAACTAATGAAAAACTGTTTTTT.